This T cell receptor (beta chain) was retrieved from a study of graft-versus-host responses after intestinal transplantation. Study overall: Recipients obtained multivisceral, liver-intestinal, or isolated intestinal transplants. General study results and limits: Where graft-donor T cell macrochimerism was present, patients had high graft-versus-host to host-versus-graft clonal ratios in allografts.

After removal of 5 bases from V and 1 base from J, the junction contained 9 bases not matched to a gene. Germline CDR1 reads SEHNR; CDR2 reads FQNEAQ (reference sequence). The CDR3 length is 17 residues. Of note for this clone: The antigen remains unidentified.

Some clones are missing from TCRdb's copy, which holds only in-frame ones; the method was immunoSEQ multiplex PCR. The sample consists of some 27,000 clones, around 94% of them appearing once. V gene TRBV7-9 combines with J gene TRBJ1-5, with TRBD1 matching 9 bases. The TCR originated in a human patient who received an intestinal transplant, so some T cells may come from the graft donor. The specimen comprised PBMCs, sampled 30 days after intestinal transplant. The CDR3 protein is CASSHIGDRGSNQPQHF. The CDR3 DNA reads TGTGCCAGCAGCCATATCGGAGACAGGGGGAGCAATCAGCCCCAGCATTTT.